Sequencing of this T cell receptor beta chain was carried out in a study of T cell clonality in common variable immunodeficiency. CVID and control samples used equivalent genomic DNA input. Generated by immunoSEQ multiplex PCR, the TCRdb table keeps only in-frame clones and is missing some. Singletons are absent from the sample, which has approximately 52,000 clones. This clone has at least ten counts. This sequence was found in a person aged 18 to 75 in good health. What was sequenced was peripheral blood mononuclear cells.

The chain's CDR3 is CASSTRDRTHSGANVLTF. The sequenced CDR3 bases are TGTGCCAGTAGTACAAGGGACAGGACCCACTCTGGGGCCAACGTC. The rearrangement joins TRBV19 to TRBJ2-6, with TRBD1 matching over 8 bases. The sequenced fragment ends 3 residues before the CDR3 boundary, so the rest is inferred from the germline J gene. Per the germline V gene, CDR1 is LNHDA and CDR2 is SQIVND (reference sequence). There are 18 residues in the CDR3. Trimming removed 4 bases from V and 0 bases from J; junction bases left unmatched: 8.